This T cell receptor (beta chain) was sequenced in a study of T cells after yellow fever vaccination. Whole-study results and caveats: FACS-sorted repertoires might harbor abundant contaminating clonotypes from the bulk population. Weaker, the secondary response peaked sooner, at day 5 versus 15.

The CDR3 is 15 amino acids. Deletions cut 7 bases from V and 3 bases from J, with 18 bases between. As concerns this clonotype: Its antigen is unidentified.

TCRdb called the 5' RACE reads again in MiXCR, with one record for every CDR3 protein. The table records a few hundred thousand distinct CDR3 sequences, about 17% of them present only once. The V gene is TRBV12-3 or TRBV12-4, the J gene TRBJ1-2; no clear D. This TCR was sampled from a man aged 18 to 29 who received the YFV17D yellow fever vaccine. This sample comprised PBMCs, obtained 5 days after the first yellow fever vaccination. CDR3 residues: CASIPWEIRDYGYTF. CDR3 bases: TGTGCCAGCATTCCATGGGAGATTAGGGACTATGGCTACACCTTC.